This TCR beta chain was sequenced in a study of OX40 agonist ivuxolimab in advanced cancers. Study background: In this trial design, patients received ivuxolimab intravenously at 0.01 to 10 mg/kg every 2 weeks.

Sequenced by immunoSEQ multiplex PCR; TCRdb stores in-frame clones only, minus some. This sample has about 46,000 clones, with 85% to 90% found just once. This clone has more than one count but fewer than ten. The sequence was obtained from an adult with an advanced solid tumor such as melanoma, head and neck, liver or kidney cancer. The sequencing here drew on CD4+ or CD8+ T cells sorted from blood, taken in a trial of the OX40 agonist ivuxolimab.

CDR3 in DNA: TGTGCCAGCAGTTACGAAAACCCCCAGGGCTACGAGCAGTACTTC. This encodes CASSYENPQGYEQYF. V usage is TRBV6-6 and J usage is TRBJ2-7, with D tentatively TRBD1 (5 bases). The V gene lost 2 bases and the J gene lost 3 bases, with 14 bases spanning the gap. Germline V gene lookup returns CDR1 MNHNY and CDR2 SVGAGI (reference sequence). The CDR3 is 15 amino acids.